This TCR beta chain originates from a study of T cells after yellow fever vaccination. Via MiXCR, TCRdb re-called the 5' RACE reads, giving one row per CDR3 protein. The table records some 32,000 distinct CDR3 sequences, 6.5% to 8% of them present only once. The length of the CDR3 is 13 residues. V dropped 5 bases and J dropped 4 bases, with 8 bases sitting between them. From germline, CDR1 is SGHTA and CDR2 FQGTGA. The table lists this clonotype with a few counts. This receptor was obtained from a man between 18 and 35 years old who received the YFV17D yellow fever vaccine. Sample: PBMCs, either bulk or a sorted T-cell subset (CD4+, CD8+, memory, or dextramer-sorted; not recorded which), taken on the day of the first yellow fever vaccination. The V gene is TRBV7-3, the J gene TRBJ2-2; weak D call: TRBD1 (5 bases). As DNA, the CDR3 is TGTGCCAGCAGCAAGGACATCACCGGGGAGCTGTTTTTT. This encodes CASSKDITGELFF.